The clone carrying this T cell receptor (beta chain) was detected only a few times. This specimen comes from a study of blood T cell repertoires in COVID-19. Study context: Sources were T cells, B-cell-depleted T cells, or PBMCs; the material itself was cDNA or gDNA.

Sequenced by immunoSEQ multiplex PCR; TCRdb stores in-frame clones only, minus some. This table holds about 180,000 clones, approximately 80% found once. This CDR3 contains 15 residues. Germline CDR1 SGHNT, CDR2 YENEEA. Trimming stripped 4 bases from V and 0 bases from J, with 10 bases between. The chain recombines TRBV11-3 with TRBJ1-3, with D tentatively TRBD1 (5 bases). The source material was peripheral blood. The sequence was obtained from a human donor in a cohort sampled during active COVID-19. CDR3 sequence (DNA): TGTGCCAGCAGCTCACGCAGGGTCTCTGGAAACACCATATATTTT. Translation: CASSSRRVSGNTIYF. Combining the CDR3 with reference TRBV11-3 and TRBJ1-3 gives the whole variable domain EAGVVQSPRYKIIEKKQPVAFWCNPISGHNTLYWYLQNLGQGPELLIRYENEEAVDDSQLPKDRFSAERLKGVDSTLKIQPAELGDSAVYLCASSSRRVSGNTIYFGEGSWLTVV.